This is a list of T cell receptor beta chains from one sample in a study of control samples from healthy donors and cancer patients. Produced via immunoSEQ multiplex PCR; TCRdb's table is partial and in-frame only. The sample lists over 200,000 clones; 82% were seen once. The sequenced sample consisted of PBMCs. These receptors originate from a woman in her sixties or seventies with lung cancer. CDR3s include the opening cysteine and the closing phenylalanine or tryptophan. D genes are given only for firm matches. Only some rows state a clone size, as once, few, many or a class for expanded clones.

v_call	d_call	clone_size	j_call	cdr3_nt	cdr3_aa
TRBV21-1	NA	NA	TRBJ1-1	TGTGCCAGCAGCAAGATGAGGGAGTGGGACCCAGCTTTCTTT	CASSKMREWDPAFF
TRBV9	TRBD1	NA	TRBJ1-4	TGTGCCAGCAGCGTAGAACAGGGGGCAGGGAAACTGTTTTTT	CASSVEQGAGKLFF
TRBV5-1	NA	NA	TRBJ1-2	TGCGCCAGCAGCTTGTTTTTCAACTATGGCTACACCTTC	CASSLFFNYGYTF
TRBV6-5	TRBD1	NA	TRBJ1-3	TGTGCCAGCAGGCCGACAGGGGCTGGAAACACCATATATTTT	CASRPTGAGNTIYF
TRBV23-1	TRBD2	NA	TRBJ2-1	TGCGCCAGCGTCATCATCCCCCGCGGGAGGGCTAGGCAGTTCTTC	CASVIIPRGRARQFF
TRBV5-5	NA	NA	TRBJ1-3	TGTGCCAGCAGCTTGGGACATGTCTTATCGAGCTCTGGAAACACCATATATTTT	CASSLGHVLSSSGNTIYF
TRBV5-6	NA	NA	TRBJ2-3	TGTGCCAGCGCCGCGGGAACAGATACGCAGTATTTT	CASAAGTDTQYF
TRBV5-4	NA	NA	TRBJ1-6	TGTGCCAGCAGCTTAAGGGAGGCAAATTCACCCCTCCACTTT	CASSLREANSPLHF
TRBV7-2	NA	NA	TRBJ2-3	TGTGCCAGCAGCCGTACGGGGGATACGCAGTATTTT	CASSRTGDTQYF
TRBV19	TRBD2	NA	TRBJ2-2	TGTGCCAGTAGTATCCGGGGGACTAGCGGGGGGTCCGGGGAGCTGTTTTTT	CASSIRGTSGGSGELFF
TRBV3-1/TRBV3-2	NA	few	TRBJ2-1	TGTGCCAGCAGCCATACAGGGGGGGCTCGCTACAATGAGCAGTTCTTC	CASSHTGGARYNEQFF
TRBV28	TRBD1	NA	TRBJ2-5	TGTGCCAGCAGTCCAGCCGGGACAGAGAACCAAGAGACCCAGTACTTC	CASSPAGTENQETQYF
TRBV2	TRBD2	NA	TRBJ2-7	TGTGCCAGCAGCCCGGGGGGGCGAGGAGGCGAGCAGTACTTC	CASSPGGRGGEQYF
TRBV20-1	NA	NA	TRBJ2-1	TGCAGTGCTAGTCGGCCAGCCAATGAGCAGTTCTTC	CSASRPANEQFF
TRBV12-3/TRBV12-4	NA	NA	TRBJ1-4	TGTGCCAGCAGTTTAAGGGAGAATGAAAAACTGTTTTTT	CASSLRENEKLFF
TRBV11-2	NA	NA	TRBJ1-1	TGTGCCAGCAGCTTCCAAGAGAACACTGAAGCTTTCTTT	CASSFQENTEAFF
TRBV28	NA	NA	TRBJ2-2	TGTGCCAGCTACTTAAGGATGCCCGGGGAGCTGTTTTTT	CASYLRMPGELFF
TRBV2	NA	NA	TRBJ1-5	TGTGCCAGCAAGATTAGTAGCAATCAGCCCCAGCATTTT	CASKISSNQPQHF
TRBV6-2/TRBV6-3	NA	NA	TRBJ1-2	TGTGCCAGCAGTCGGGACGGGTTCAACTATGGCTACACCTTC	CASSRDGFNYGYTF
TRBV19	NA	NA	TRBJ1-1	TGTGTCCTACTGGGGCCGAACACTGAAGCTTTCTTT	CVLLGPNTEAFF
TRBV6-5	NA	NA	TRBJ1-2	TGTGCCAGCAAAACTCAGACAGGACCGTATGGCTACACCTTC	CASKTQTGPYGYTF
TRBV5-1	TRBD1	NA	TRBJ1-2	TGCGCCAGCAGCTTGGGGCAAGGGGGCAATGATGGCTACACCTTC	CASSLGQGGNDGYTF
TRBV2	NA	NA	TRBJ2-2	TGTGCCAGCAGGCTAACAGGGGGGGCCGGCGGGGAGCTGTTTTTT	CASRLTGGAGGELFF
TRBV7-2	TRBD2	once	TRBJ2-3	TGTGCCAGCAGCGTAGCGGGGGGGGCGTGGGATACGCAGTATTTT	CASSVAGGAWDTQYF
TRBV7-7	TRBD2	NA	TRBJ2-1	TGTGCTAGCAGCTTAGAGCGGGGGGGCCTCAATGAGCAGTTCTTC	CASSLERGGLNEQFF
TRBV25-1	TRBD1	few	TRBJ1-6	TGTGCCAGCAGTGGGTTGACAGGGGGCAATTCACCCCTCCACTTT	CASSGLTGGNSPLHF
TRBV5-4	NA	NA	TRBJ1-2	TGTGCCAGCAGCTTGGCTACAGGGAGACAAAACTATGGCTACACCTTC	CASSLATGRQNYGYTF
TRBV5-1	TRBD1	NA	TRBJ2-1	TGCGCCAGCACCCTTATCCCCGGGACAGGGGGCAATGAGCAGTTCTTC	CASTLIPGTGGNEQFF
TRBV6-1	NA	once	TRBJ2-3	TGTGCCAGCAGTGAAGCGCGTTTTGCGGGGGCCTACACAGATACGCAGTATTTT	CASSEARFAGAYTDTQYF
TRBV9	NA	NA	TRBJ2-1	TGTGCCAGCAGCGTAGGGGACTCGGCCGGGGATGAGCAGTTCTTC	CASSVGDSAGDEQFF
TRBV5-1	NA	NA	TRBJ2-4	TGCGCCAGCACCCCTATTAGCATTCAGTACTTC	CASTPISIQYF
TRBV2	TRBD1	once	TRBJ1-1	TGTGCCAGCAGTTACACAGGGGAGACTGAAGCTTTCTTT	CASSYTGETEAFF
TRBV5-4	TRBD2	NA	TRBJ2-2	TGTGCCAGCAGCTCCGCTAGCGGACCAAACACCGGGGAGCTGTTTTTT	CASSSASGPNTGELFF
TRBV6-5	NA	NA	TRBJ1-1	TGTGCCAGCAGAACACCAGGAACTGAAGCTTTCTTT	CASRTPGTEAFF
TRBV6-5	NA	NA	TRBJ1-3	TGTGCCAGCAGAGTTGACAGGTGGGGAAACACCATATATTTT	CASRVDRWGNTIYF
TRBV30	TRBD1	NA	TRBJ1-2	TGTGCCTGGAGTACGGGTGGGACAGTTCCGGCTCTCTATGGCTACACCTTC	CAWSTGGTVPALYGYTF
TRBV9	NA	NA	TRBJ2-1	TGTGCCAGCAGCGGCTCCGGGACGTCAGAAAATGAGCAGTTCTTC	CASSGSGTSENEQFF
TRBV9	NA	NA	TRBJ1-2	TGTGCCAGCAGCGTAGATCCCCTTGGACGGTACTACACCTTC	CASSVDPLGRYYTF
TRBV9	NA	NA	TRBJ1-3	TGTGCCAGCAGCGCGTGGGACGGTCCTTCGTGGGGTGGAAACACCATATATTTT	CASSAWDGPSWGGNTIYF
TRBV5-1	TRBD1	NA	TRBJ1-1	TGCGCCAGCAGCTACGGGACAGCTTTGAACACTGAAGCTTTCTTT	CASSYGTALNTEAFF
TRBV18	NA	NA	TRBJ1-1	TGTGCCAGCTCACCTTCAATCTGGGGGTCCATGAACACTGAAGCTTTCTTT	CASSPSIWGSMNTEAFF
TRBV7-9	NA	NA	TRBJ1-4	TGTGCCAGCAACTCAGGCAATGAAAAACTGTTTTTT	CASNSGNEKLFF
TRBV10-2	NA	NA	TRBJ1-2	TGCGCCAGCAGTGACGGTCTGAACTATGGCTACACCTTC	CASSDGLNYGYTF
TRBV10-1	NA	NA	TRBJ2-7	TGCGCCAGCTCACCCGGGACCTCCTACGAGCAGTACTTC	CASSPGTSYEQYF
TRBV20-1	TRBD2	NA	TRBJ2-7	TGCAGTGCTAGTGTAGCGGGGCGGGCCGATCCCTACGAGCAGTACTTC	CSASVAGRADPYEQYF
TRBV18	TRBD1	few	TRBJ1-1	TGTGCCAGCTCACCAGACAGGGAGGGTGCTTTCTTT	CASSPDREGAFF
TRBV6-5	TRBD1	once	TRBJ2-5	TGTGCCAGCAGGCGAACAGGGGAAGAGACCCAGTACTTC	CASRRTGEETQYF
TRBV30	TRBD2	NA	TRBJ2-4	TGTGCCTGGGAAGGGGAGGGCAAAAACATTCAGTACTTC	CAWEGEGKNIQYF
TRBV6-6	TRBD1	NA	TRBJ2-3	TGTGCCAGCAGTGGGTACAGGGGGAGCACAGATACGCAGTATTTT	CASSGYRGSTDTQYF
TRBV18	NA	NA	TRBJ1-5	TGTGCCAGCTCACCAGGCACCTTAGCTCAGCCCCAGCATTTT	CASSPGTLAQPQHF
TRBV7-9	TRBD1	NA	TRBJ1-3	TGTGCCAGCAGCCGACAGGGGCCTGGAAACACCATATATTTT	CASSRQGPGNTIYF
TRBV15	NA	NA	TRBJ1-6	TGTGCCACCAGCAGAGGGAGACAGCTAGGGAATTCACCCCTCCACTTT	CATSRGRQLGNSPLHF
TRBV19	NA	NA	TRBJ1-6	TGTGCCAGTAGTCCGTCCCGCTCCTATAATTCACCCCTCCACTTT	CASSPSRSYNSPLHF
TRBV7-9	NA	NA	TRBJ1-1	TGTGCCAGCAGCCCAACCAGAGTAGACACTGAAGCTTTCTTT	CASSPTRVDTEAFF